Sequencing of this T cell receptor beta chain was carried out in a study of blood T cell repertoires in COVID-19. For the study at large: Both acute and convalescent COVID-19 samples were obtained from the United States, Italy and Spain.

Germline-derived CDR1 and CDR2 are LNHDA and SQIVND (reference sequence). This CDR3 region has 15 residues. The ends lost 6 bases at V and 4 bases at J; junction bases unmatched: 6. Produced via immunoSEQ multiplex PCR; TCRdb's table is partial and in-frame only. Among roughly 85,000 clones listed, roughly 85% were seen once. This clonotype originated in a man aged 50-60 years with active or convalescent COVID-19. The chain joins TRBV19 to TRBJ1-5; 10 nucleotides line up with TRBD1. Material for sequencing was peripheral blood. DNA for the CDR3: TGTGCCAGTAGCCGGGACAGGGGCCTGAATCAGCCCCAGCATTTT. Protein: CASSRDRGLNQPQHF.